The rows below give T cell receptor beta chains drawn from one sample of a study of CD8 T cells in Susac syndrome. TCRdb called the immunoSEQ multiplex PCR reads again in MiXCR, with one record for every CDR3 protein. The sample consists of hundreds of thousands of distinct CDR3 sequences, around nine tenths of them appearing once. Sequences were obtained from CD8+ T cells from PBMCs. These receptors were taken from a human donor with multiple sclerosis. CDR3s include the opening cysteine and the closing phenylalanine or tryptophan. Each record gives: CDR3 protein, CDR3 DNA, CDR3 length, clone size, V gene, D gene, J gene. A D gene is named only where the DNA matches it firmly. Not all rows give a size; the values are once, few, many and, for expanded clones, a class.

CAWRRVQAVTEAFF | TGTGCCTGGCGTCGGGTACAGGCAGTTACTGAAGCTTTCTTT | 14 | - | TRBV30 | - | TRBJ1-1
CASSLMKGDGEETQYF | TGTGCCAGCAGTTTGATGAAGGGGGACGGAGAAGAGACCCAGTACTTC | 16 | - | TRBV12-3/TRBV12-4 | - | TRBJ2-5
CASSLLTGGPQPQHF | TGTGCCAGCAGTTTGTTGACAGGCGGGCCTCAGCCCCAGCATTTT | 15 | - | TRBV27 | - | TRBJ1-5
CASSQVLAGVYEQYF | TGTGCCAGCAGCCAAGTACTAGCGGGGGTCTACGAGCAGTACTTC | 15 | - | TRBV3-1 | TRBD2 | TRBJ2-7
CASSQGRTYNSPLHF | TGTGCCAGCAGCCAGGGCAGGACCTATAATTCACCCCTCCACTTT | 15 | - | TRBV14 | - | TRBJ1-6
CASSLVGHLYQETQYF | TGTGCCAGCAGTTTGGTTGGACACCTGTACCAAGAGACCCAGTACTTC | 16 | - | TRBV12-3/TRBV12-4 | - | TRBJ2-5
CSARIYREGGNEQFF | TGCAGCGCCAGGATATACAGGGAAGGGGGGAATGAGCAGTTCTTC | 15 | - | TRBV29-1 | - | TRBJ2-1
CASSGSGAGELFF | TGTGCCAGCAGTGGGAGTGGTGCCGGGGAGCTGTTTTTT | 13 | - | TRBV7-9 | - | TRBJ2-2
CATSDLTQGNTQYF | TGTGCCACCAGTGATCTCACCCAGGGTAATACGCAGTATTTT | 14 | once | TRBV24-1 | - | TRBJ2-3
CASSGEQRLQETQYF | TGTGCCAGCAGCGGGGAGCAGAGACTCCAAGAGACCCAGTACTTC | 15 | - | TRBV9 | - | TRBJ2-5
CATAGPGGYTF | TGTGCCACCGCTGGCCCGGGGGGCTACACCTTC | 11 | - | TRBV10-3 | - | TRBJ1-2
CASSARGGWTEAFF | TGTGCCAGCAGCGCCAGGGGGGGTTGGACTGAAGCTTTCTTT | 14 | - | TRBV14 | TRBD1 | TRBJ1-1
CASSPNPTGASFYEQYF | TGTGCCAGCAGCCCAAATCCGACAGGGGCCAGCTTCTACGAGCAGTACTTC | 17 | - | TRBV7-9 | TRBD1 | TRBJ2-7
CASSTRILTDTQYF | TGTGCCAGCAGTACTAGAATCCTCACAGATACGCAGTATTTT | 14 | - | TRBV6-2/TRBV6-3 | - | TRBJ2-3
CASSQVPGGGNTEAFF | TGCGCCAGCAGCCAAGTCCCAGGGGGGGGGAACACTGAAGCTTTCTTT | 16 | once | TRBV4-3 | TRBD1 | TRBJ1-1
CASSFLAGVQETQYF | TGTGCCAGCAGTTTCCTAGCGGGGGTTCAAGAGACCCAGTACTTC | 15 | once | TRBV12-3/TRBV12-4 | TRBD2 | TRBJ2-5
CSGLAGPSSYNEQFF | TGCAGTGGACTAGCGGGCCCTAGCTCCTACAATGAGCAGTTCTTC | 15 | - | TRBV20-1 | TRBD2 | TRBJ2-1
CSATTLAGWNEQFF | TGCAGTGCAACGACGCTAGCGGGGTGGAATGAGCAGTTCTTC | 14 | - | TRBV20-1 | TRBD2 | TRBJ2-1
CSARAFGTGSYEQYF | TGCAGTGCTAGAGCCTTCGGGACAGGGTCGTACGAGCAGTACTTC | 15 | - | TRBV20-1 | TRBD1 | TRBJ2-7
CSAPGQGYEQFF | TGCAGCGCTCCAGGACAGGGTTATGAGCAGTTCTTC | 12 | - | TRBV29-1 | TRBD1 | TRBJ2-1
CASTRTSGNYEQYF | TGTGCCAGCACCAGGACTAGCGGAAACTACGAGCAGTACTTC | 14 | - | TRBV12-3/TRBV12-4 | TRBD2 | TRBJ2-7
CSVGETQYF | TGCAGTGTTGGGGAGACCCAGTACTTC | 9 | - | TRBV20-1 | - | TRBJ2-5
CSGTGSDGYTF | TGCAGCGGCACAGGGAGCGATGGCTACACCTTC | 11 | once | TRBV29-1 | - | TRBJ1-2
CASSPTNSGNEQFF | TGTGCCAGCAGTCCGACCAATTCGGGGAATGAGCAGTTCTTC | 14 | - | TRBV12-3/TRBV12-4 | - | TRBJ2-1
CASSHGQGGTGELFF | TGCGCCAGCAGCCATGGACAGGGCGGGACCGGGGAGCTGTTTTTT | 15 | - | TRBV4-3 | TRBD1 | TRBJ2-2
CASSMTVLMEPQHF | TGTGCCAGTAGTATGACAGTCCTTATGGAGCCCCAGCATTTT | 14 | - | TRBV19 | - | TRBJ1-5
CASSGRVSTDTQYF | TGCGCCAGCAGCGGGAGGGTGAGCACAGATACGCAGTATTTT | 14 | - | TRBV4-1 | TRBD2 | TRBJ2-3
CSARRGGGPGTGELFF | TGCAGTGCCAGGAGGGGGGGAGGGCCCGGGACCGGGGAGCTGTTTTTT | 16 | - | TRBV20-1 | - | TRBJ2-2
CASSGGLAGGAEDTGELFF | TGTGCCAGCAGTGGAGGACTAGCGGGAGGTGCCGAAGACACCGGGGAGCTGTTTTTT | 19 | - | TRBV28 | TRBD2 | TRBJ2-2
CSVVGDRGQGRYTEAFF | TGCAGCGTTGTGGGGGATCGAGGTCAGGGGCGTTACACTGAAGCTTTCTTT | 17 | - | TRBV29-1 | - | TRBJ1-1
CASNGQGGSGELFF | TGTGCCAGCAACGGACAGGGGGGATCCGGGGAGCTGTTTTTT | 14 | - | TRBV7-9 | TRBD1 | TRBJ2-2
CASSLDWDTQYF | TGTGCCAGCAGCTTAGACTGGGATACGCAGTATTTT | 12 | once | TRBV7-9 | - | TRBJ2-3
CASSQDQGAGGLEQYF | TGCGCCAGCAGCCAAGATCAAGGAGCAGGGGGCTTAGAGCAGTACTTC | 16 | few | TRBV4-3 | TRBD1 | TRBJ2-7
CASRPPSTGLDYGYTF | TGTGCCAGCAGACCCCCGTCGACAGGACTGGATTATGGCTACACCTTC | 16 | once | TRBV27 | - | TRBJ1-2
CASSRDSHYEQYF | TGTGCCAGCAGTCGGGACAGCCACTACGAGCAGTACTTC | 13 | - | TRBV28 | TRBD1 | TRBJ2-7
CASSSLYYRGDTQYF | TGTGCCAGCAGCTCCCTATATTATCGCGGGGATACGCAGTATTTT | 15 | - | TRBV7-8 | - | TRBJ2-3
CASSRDLLGTKNIQYF | TGTGCCAGCAGCCGCGACTTGCTGGGGACCAAAAACATTCAGTACTTC | 16 | - | TRBV5-5 | - | TRBJ2-4
CASSFTGVSNQPQHF | TGTGCCAGCAGTTTCACAGGGGTTAGCAATCAGCCCCAGCATTTT | 15 | - | TRBV28 | TRBD1 | TRBJ1-5
CASSQVWDTGELFF | TGCGCCAGCAGCCAAGTCTGGGACACCGGGGAGCTGTTTTTT | 14 | once | TRBV4-3 | - | TRBJ2-2
CAWSLWGGNQPQHF | TGTGCCTGGAGTCTGTGGGGTGGCAATCAGCCCCAGCATTTT | 14 | - | TRBV30 | - | TRBJ1-5
CASRAEGTEAFF | TGTGCCAGCCGTGCAGAGGGAACTGAAGCTTTCTTT | 12 | - | TRBV5-4 | - | TRBJ1-1
CSARDRNDYEQYF | TGCAGTGCCCGGGACAGGAACGACTACGAGCAGTACTTC | 13 | - | TRBV20-1 | TRBD1 | TRBJ2-7
CASSFGVQITYEQYF | TGTGCCAGCAGCTTTGGAGTCCAGATAACCTACGAGCAGTACTTC | 15 | - | TRBV11-2 | - | TRBJ2-7
CASSLVATGGLSTDTQYF | TGTGCCAGCAGCTTAGTAGCCACCGGGGGACTTAGCACAGATACGCAGTATTTT | 18 | - | TRBV11-3 | - | TRBJ2-3
CASSQVSLAGVYNEQFF | TGCGCCAGCAGCCAAGTCTCTCTAGCGGGGGTCTACAATGAGCAGTTCTTC | 17 | once | TRBV4-3 | TRBD2 | TRBJ2-1
CASSVGIHEQFF | TGTGCCAGCAGCGTAGGCATTCATGAGCAGTTCTTC | 12 | - | TRBV9 | - | TRBJ2-1
CASSFPGQGASGPLNNEQFF | TGTGCCAGCAGCTTTCCGGGACAGGGCGCTAGCGGGCCACTCAACAATGAGCAGTTCTTC | 20 | - | TRBV5-4 | - | TRBJ2-1
CASSLGGLVYNEQFF | TGCGCCAGCAGCCTGGGGGGACTAGTGTACAATGAGCAGTTCTTC | 15 | - | TRBV5-1 | TRBD2 | TRBJ2-1
CAWSVLGVNNEQFF | TGTGCCTGGAGTGTTTTGGGAGTAAACAATGAGCAGTTCTTC | 14 | - | TRBV30 | - | TRBJ2-1
CASSTGQFLGETQYF | TGTGCCAGCAGTACCGGACAGTTCTTGGGAGAGACCCAGTACTTC | 15 | once | TRBV6-5 | - | TRBJ2-5
CASSLGNEAFF | TGTGCCAGCAGCTTAGGGAACGAAGCTTTCTTT | 11 | - | TRBV7-6 | - | TRBJ1-1
CASSLGGLAGGPIVYEQYF | TGTGCCAGCAGTTTAGGGGGACTAGCGGGAGGGCCTATAGTCTACGAGCAGTACTTC | 19 | once | TRBV28 | TRBD2 | TRBJ2-7
CAIGWGHNTGELFF | TGTGCCATCGGTTGGGGGCACAACACCGGGGAGCTGTTTTTT | 14 | - | TRBV10-3 | - | TRBJ2-2